What follows are 5 T cell receptor beta chains derived from one specimen sequenced in a study of beta chain features in type 1 diabetes. Since all of the isolated RNA was reverse transcribed, expressed TCRB transcripts were what got sequenced. The method was immunoSEQ multiplex PCR; TCRdb's version includes in-frame clones alone and lacks a portion of them. The data contain under 900,000 clones, roughly 16% of them singletons. Sequences were obtained from naive CD4+ T cells from blood. All receptors derive from a woman under 30 in good health.

This CDR3 reads CASSLASWDRDYGYTF. The CDR3 DNA reads TGTGCCAGCAGCTTAGCTAGCTGGGACAGGGACTATGGCTACACCTTC. The chain employs TRBV7-8 and TRBJ1-2, with 9 nucleotides matching TRBD1. Germline V gene data show CDR1 as SGHVS and CDR2 as FQNEAQ. There are 16 residues in the CDR3. After removal of 0 bases from V and 3 bases from J, the junction contained 5 bases not matched to a gene.

There are a few counts of this clone. CDR3 sequence reads: CSATWEQYF. CDR3 bases: TGCAGTGCTACCTGGGAGCAGTACTTC. The gene calls are TRBV20-1 and TRBJ2-7; D is unresolved. The CDR3 is 9 amino acids. The germline V and J ends were trimmed by 4 bases and 7 bases, with 5 bases remaining between them. CDR1 and CDR2 (germline): DFQATT, SNEGSKA (reference sequence).

A few counts support this clone. CDR3 bases: TGTGCCAGCAGCTTAGGGCTAGCGGGAGAAGAGACCCAGTACTTC. It codes for CASSLGLAGEETQYF. The chain employs TRBV7-2 and TRBJ2-5; 10 bases line up with TRBD2. The CDR3 covers 15 residues. The junction had 2 bases not matched to a gene; V was cut back by 1 base and J by 3 bases. The germline gives CDR1 SGHTA, CDR2 FQGNSA.

This rearrangement joins TRBV7-9 to TRBJ1-1; no reliable D call. Per the germline V gene, CDR1 is SEHNR and CDR2 is FQNEAQ (reference sequence). The V and J ends lost 5 bases and 0 bases respectively, with 19 bases between them. The length of the CDR3 is 17 residues. CDR3 amino acids: CASSLKRQHAMNTEAFF. The CDR3 DNA is TGTGCCAGCAGCCTCAAACGCCAGCATGCGATGAACACTGAAGCTTTCTTT.

The rearrangement joins TRBV25-1 to TRBJ1-2; D is ambiguous. V lost 4 bases and J 1 base, leaving 10 bases between the germline ends. The CDR3 is 14 residues long. CDR1 is MGHDK and CDR2 is SYGVNS in the germline V gene. The CDR3 DNA reads TGTGCCAGCAGTGCGGTTTCGGTTAACTATGGCTACACCTTC. The encoded protein is CASSAVSVNYGYTF.